This is a list of T cell receptor beta chains from one sample in a study of human T cells and chemical hapten exposure. One entry per CDR3 protein, called by TCRdb with MiXCR from the RACE reads. The data contain about 120,000 distinct CDR3 sequences, around 11% of them seen just once; the ten biggest clones take up around 2.4%. Sequencing was performed on whole blood, taken in connection with sensitization to the hapten diphenylcyclopropenone (DPC). The receptors originated from a woman between 50 and 59 years old with alopecia areata. Some clones in this sample may be carry-over from other donors' samples. CDR3s include the opening cysteine and the closing phenylalanine or tryptophan. D genes are given only for firm matches. A clone size is listed for some rows: how often the clone was seen (once, few, many), or a class if it is expanded.

V gene	J gene	D gene	clone size	CDR3 DNA	CDR3 protein
TRBV27	TRBJ2-7	TRBD1	few	TGTGCCAGCAGCCCGACAGGGGCAGTCCACGAGCAGTACTTC	CASSPTGAVHEQYF
TRBV12-3/TRBV12-4	TRBJ2-7	TRBD1	few	TGTGCCAGCAGTTTGGGACAGAGTACCCGGGAGCAGTACTTC	CASSLGQSTREQYF
TRBV10-3	TRBJ1-2	TRBD1	.	TGTGCCATCGGCGAGGACAGGCCTAACTATGGCTACACCTTC	CAIGEDRPNYGYTF
TRBV24-1	TRBJ1-5	TRBD1	many	TGTGCCACCAGTGACCTGGACAGGGGTAGCAATCAGCCCCAGCATTTT	CATSDLDRGSNQPQHF
TRBV7-2	TRBJ1-2	TRBD1	few	TGTGCCAGCAGCTTTCCGGACAGGGATTATGGCTACACCTTC	CASSFPDRDYGYTF
TRBV2	TRBJ2-3	.	.	TGTGCCAGCAGTGAAGGCGGGCTTAGCACAGATACGCAGTATTTT	CASSEGGLSTDTQYF
TRBV28	TRBJ1-4	.	.	TGTGCCAGCAGTTTAGGGGGGGGCTCTAATGAAAAACTGTTTTTT	CASSLGGGSNEKLFF
TRBV29-1	TRBJ2-5	.	many	TGCAGCGTTGAAGATCTTCAACTGGAGACCCAGTACTTC	CSVEDLQLETQYF
TRBV5-1	TRBJ2-3	.	many	TGCGCCAGCAGCTTGGGACTAGAAACGCAGTATTTT	CASSLGLETQYF
TRBV6-5	TRBJ2-7	TRBD1	many	TGTGCCAGCAGTTACTCCCGACAGGGAACCCTCGATTTC	CASSYSRQGTLDF
TRBV15	TRBJ2-3	TRBD1	.	TGTGCCACCAGCAGAGATCGGACAGGGGGCGAGGATACGCAGTATTTT	CATSRDRTGGEDTQYF
TRBV29-1	TRBJ1-3	.	once	TGCAGCGTTGAAGAGGGAAACACCATATATTTT	CSVEEGNTIYF
TRBV27	TRBJ2-6	.	few	TGTGCCAGCCGGACAGCGATTTACTCTGGGGCCAACGTCCTGACTTTC	CASRTAIYSGANVLTF
TRBV2	TRBJ1-2	.	few	TGTGCCAGCAGTGACAGTTTGGACTATGGCTACACCTTC	CASSDSLDYGYTF
TRBV5-1	TRBJ1-4	.	few	TGCGCCAGCAGCTTGGCGGGCTTTCCGGTGAATGAAAAACTGTTTTTT	CASSLAGFPVNEKLFF
TRBV7-9	TRBJ2-7	TRBD1	many	TGTGCCAGCAGCCTGGGACAGGGGAAGAACGAGCAGTACTTC	CASSLGQGKNEQYF
TRBV6-5	TRBJ1-2	.	.	TGTGCCAGCAGTTACTCTACTCAGGGCTTCTACACCTTC	CASSYSTQGFYTF
TRBV29-1	TRBJ2-3	.	few	TGCAGCGATAAGTTCGCAGATACGCAGTATTTT	CSDKFADTQYF
TRBV12-3/TRBV12-4	TRBJ2-1	.	many	TGTGCCAGCAGTACAGGGACTGGAAATGAGCAGTTCTTC	CASSTGTGNEQFF
TRBV24-1	TRBJ2-6	.	many	TGTGCCACCAGTGATCAGGGCCCCGGGGCCAACGTCCTGACTTTC	CATSDQGPGANVLTF
TRBV9	TRBJ2-3	TRBD2	many	TGTGCCAGCAGCCTTAGATCTCTAGCGGGGGAAAGCACAGATACGCAGTATTTT	CASSLRSLAGESTDTQYF
TRBV12-3/TRBV12-4	TRBJ2-2	.	many	TGTGCCAGCAGTCTAACAAACACCGGGGAGCTGTTTTTT	CASSLTNTGELFF
TRBV4-3	TRBJ2-6	.	.	TGCGCCAGCAGCCAAGATTCTAGCGCGAAGGGGGTCCTGACTTTC	CASSQDSSAKGVLTF
TRBV4-3	TRBJ2-1	TRBD1	few	TGCGCCAGCAGCCAACGGACAGGGGGTGAGCAGTTCTTC	CASSQRTGGEQFF
TRBV5-1	TRBJ2-7	.	few	TGCGCCAGCAGCTTGGAGGCTGCCCTCCCGGAGCAGTACTTC	CASSLEAALPEQYF
TRBV2	TRBJ1-1	.	.	TGTGCCAGCAGTGGGGTGGAGGGCACTGAAGCTTTCTTT	CASSGVEGTEAFF
TRBV12-3/TRBV12-4	TRBJ2-1	TRBD2	many	TGTGCCAGCAGCCCTATAGCGGGAGGGAGTAATGAGCAGTTCTTC	CASSPIAGGSNEQFF